This TCR beta chain was sequenced during a study of spatial heterogeneity in lung cancer. Overall study context: Beta-chain sequences were consistently detected more often than alpha-chain sequences. Overall study findings and caveats: Ubiquitous and regional expanded TCR counts correlated with ubiquitous and regional nonsynonymous mutations, respectively. Expanded alpha and beta TCR counts within tumors tracked tumor mutation counts.

Stated time point: sample taken at primary tumor resection. The donor population consisted of approximately 70 patients with untreated, early-stage non-small cell lung cancer. TCRdb passed the 5' RACE reads through MiXCR, listing each CDR3 protein once. The sample shows around 100,000 distinct CDR3 sequences, 3.5% to 5% of them seen only once. In the case of this clonotype: The antigen is not known.

The source material was lung tumor tissue, sampled at surgery. The source of this sequence is a male donor with early-stage non-small cell lung cancer.

CDR3 protein: CASSFISGYTDTQYF. The CDR3 DNA sequence: TGCGCCAGCAGCTTTATTTCCGGTTACACAGATACGCAGTATTTT. The rearrangement links TRBV5-1 to TRBJ2-3, with D hard to call. This CDR3 is built from 15 residues. V was cut by 2 bases and J by 2 bases, with 12 bases left in between. Germline CDR1 reads SGHRS; CDR2 reads YFSETQ.